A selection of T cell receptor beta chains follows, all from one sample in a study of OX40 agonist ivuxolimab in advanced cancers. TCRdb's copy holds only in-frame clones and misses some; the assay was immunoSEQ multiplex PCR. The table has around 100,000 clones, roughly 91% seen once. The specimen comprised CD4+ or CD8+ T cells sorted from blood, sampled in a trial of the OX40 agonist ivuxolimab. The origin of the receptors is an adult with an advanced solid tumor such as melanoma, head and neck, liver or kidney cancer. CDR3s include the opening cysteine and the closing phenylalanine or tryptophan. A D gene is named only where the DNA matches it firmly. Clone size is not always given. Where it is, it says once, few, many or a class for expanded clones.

CDR3: CASSQGRGTSGRSEQYF
DNA: TGCGCCAGCAGCCAAGGAAGAGGGACTAGCGGGAGGTCCGAGCAGTACTTC
size: once
J: TRBJ2-7
V: TRBV4-3
D: TRBD2

CDR3: CATSGGTAVGELFF
DNA: TGTGCCACCAGCGGCGGGACAGCGGTCGGGGAGCTGTTTTTT
size: NA
J: TRBJ2-2
V: TRBV15
D: NA

CDR3: CASSSHSLRLAGRNEQFF
DNA: TGTGCCAGCAGCTCACATTCTCTCCGGCTAGCGGGTCGAAATGAGCAGTTCTTC
size: NA
J: TRBJ2-1
V: TRBV7-3
D: TRBD2

CDR3: CASSALFGGDTEAFF
DNA: TGTGCCAGCTCAGCCCTCTTCGGGGGGGACACTGAAGCTTTCTTT
size: NA
J: TRBJ1-1
V: TRBV18
D: NA

CDR3: CASSQSDLAYEQYF
DNA: TGCGCCAGCAGCCAATCGGACCTGGCCTACGAGCAGTACTTC
size: NA
J: TRBJ2-7
V: TRBV4-3
D: NA

CDR3: CASRVGSQPQHF
DNA: TGTGCCAGCAGAGTCGGGAGTCAGCCCCAGCATTTT
size: NA
J: TRBJ1-5
V: TRBV28
D: NA

CDR3: CASSPWDRGIYEQFF
DNA: TGTGCCAGCAGTCCATGGGACAGGGGAATCTATGAGCAGTTCTTC
size: NA
J: TRBJ2-1
V: TRBV25-1
D: TRBD1

CDR3: CASTPDSGFSSYEQYF
DNA: TGTGCCAGCACTCCCGACAGCGGGTTCAGCTCCTACGAGCAGTACTTC
size: NA
J: TRBJ2-7
V: TRBV2
D: NA

CDR3: CASSRPGLAVYEQYF
DNA: TGTGCCAGCAGTAGACCGGGACTAGCGGTTTACGAGCAGTACTTC
size: NA
J: TRBJ2-7
V: TRBV11-2
D: TRBD2

CDR3: CASSLDSYGYTF
DNA: TGTGCCAGCAGTTTAGACAGCTATGGCTACACCTTC
size: NA
J: TRBJ1-2
V: TRBV28
D: NA

CDR3: CAGSYSEGGNTIYF
DNA: TGTGCCGGCAGTTACTCAGAGGGTGGAAACACCATATATTTT
size: NA
J: TRBJ1-3
V: TRBV6-6
D: NA

CDR3: CASSLRPGVSYEQYF
DNA: TGTGCCAGCAGCTTACGTCCGGGGGTCTCCTACGAGCAGTACTTC
size: NA
J: TRBJ2-7
V: TRBV7-2
D: NA

CDR3: CASSFWRINTDTQYF
DNA: TGTGCCAGCAGCTTTTGGCGAATTAACACAGATACGCAGTATTTT
size: NA
J: TRBJ2-3
V: TRBV5-6
D: NA